These 5 T cell receptor beta chains share one sample of origin, sequenced in a study of OX40 agonist ivuxolimab in advanced cancers. Produced via immunoSEQ multiplex PCR; TCRdb's table is partial and in-frame only. The table has 25,000 to 30,000 clones, roughly 83% seen once. The sequencing used CD4+ or CD8+ T cells sorted from blood, collected in a trial of the OX40 agonist ivuxolimab. The receptors here all came from an adult with an advanced solid tumor such as melanoma, head and neck, liver or kidney cancer.

J is TRBJ2-1 and V is TRBV27, with 9 bases matching TRBD2. The V gene end was trimmed by 6 bases and the J gene end by 4 bases; junction bases not matched to a gene: 7. Germline-derived CDR1 and CDR2 are MNHEY and SMNVEV (reference sequence). The CDR3 covers 15 residues. CDR3 nucleotide sequence: TGTGCCAGCAGCCCCAGCGGGGGGTTTTACAATGAGCAGTTCTTC. Encoded protein: CASSPSGGFYNEQFF.

The chain links TRBV29-1 to TRBJ2-7; D gene uncertain. Trimming shortened V by 1 base and J by 2 bases, and 9 bases separated the two germline ends. Germline V gives CDR1 SQVTM, CDR2 ANQGSEA. This CDR3 contains 13 residues. The CDR3 loop is CSVEVGIPYEQYF. For the CDR3, the DNA is TGCAGCGTTGAAGTTGGGATTCCCTACGAGCAGTACTTC.

This clone was recorded a few times. The gene calls are TRBV6-1 and TRBJ2-7, with D possibly matching TRBD1 (7 bases). The CDR3 is 16 residues long. Between the trimmed V and J ends, which lost 2 bases and 3 bases, there was a span of 17 bases. Germline values: CDR1 MNHNS, CDR2 SASEGT. CDR3 loop: CASSENSAGTVYEQYF. CDR3 nucleotide sequence: TGTGCCAGCAGTGAAAACAGCGCGGGGACAGTCTACGAGCAGTACTTC.

This clone was found once. The rearrangement uses TRBV10-3 and TRBJ1-2; D gene unclear. The CDR3 contains 11 residues. V was shortened by 0 bases and J by 8 bases, with 4 bases between the two germline ends. Germline V gene data show CDR1 as ENHRY and CDR2 as SYGVKD. CDR3 loop: CAISESWGYTF. The CDR3 DNA is TGTGCCATCAGTGAGTCGTGGGGCTACACCTTC.

V usage is TRBV6-5 and J usage is TRBJ1-1, with D hard to call. The CDR3 loop spans 13 amino acids. The germline V and J ends were trimmed by 5 bases and 5 bases, with 12 bases remaining between them. Germline lookup yields CDR1 MNHEY and CDR2 SVGAGI. Here the CDR3 reads CASSPGGVTEAFF. CDR3 sequence (DNA): TGTGCCAGCAGTCCCGGCGGAGTTACTGAAGCTTTCTTT.